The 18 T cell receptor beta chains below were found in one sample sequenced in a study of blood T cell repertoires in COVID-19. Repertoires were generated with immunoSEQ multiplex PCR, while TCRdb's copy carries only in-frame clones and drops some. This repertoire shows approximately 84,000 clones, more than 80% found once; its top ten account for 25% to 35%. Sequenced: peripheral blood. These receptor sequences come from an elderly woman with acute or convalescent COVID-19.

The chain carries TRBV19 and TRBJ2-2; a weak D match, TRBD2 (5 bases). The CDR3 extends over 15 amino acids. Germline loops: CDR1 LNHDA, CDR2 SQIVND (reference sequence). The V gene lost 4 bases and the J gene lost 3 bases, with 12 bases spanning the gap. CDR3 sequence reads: CASSSSREHTGELFF. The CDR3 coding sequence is TGTGCCAGTAGTAGTAGTAGGGAGCACACCGGGGAGCTGTTTTTT. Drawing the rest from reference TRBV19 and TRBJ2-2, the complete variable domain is DGGITQSPKYLFRKEGQNVTLSCEQNLNHDAMYWYRQDPGQGLRLIYYSQIVNDFQKGDIAEGYSVSREKKESFPLTVTSAQKNPTAFYLCASSSSREHTGELFFGEGSRLTVL.

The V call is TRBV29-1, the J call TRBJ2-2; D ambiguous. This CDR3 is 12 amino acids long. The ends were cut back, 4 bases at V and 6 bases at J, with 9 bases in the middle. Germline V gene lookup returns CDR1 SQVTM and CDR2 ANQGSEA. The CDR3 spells CSVVSGSGELFF. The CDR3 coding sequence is TGCAGCGTTGTTTCAGGCTCCGGGGAGCTGTTTTTT.

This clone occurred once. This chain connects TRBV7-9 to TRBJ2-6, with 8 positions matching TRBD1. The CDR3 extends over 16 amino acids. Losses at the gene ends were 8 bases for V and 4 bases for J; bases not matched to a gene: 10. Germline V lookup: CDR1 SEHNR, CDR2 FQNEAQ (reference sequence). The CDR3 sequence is CASSGQGAAGANVLTF. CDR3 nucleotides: TGTGCCAGCTCGGGCCAGGGGGCGGCAGGGGCCAACGTCCTGACTTTC. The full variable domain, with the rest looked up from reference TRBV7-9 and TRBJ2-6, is DTGVSQNPRHKITKRGQNVTFRCDPISEHNRLYWYRQTLGQGPEFLTYFQNEAQLEKSRLLSDRFSAERPKGSFSTLEIQRTEQGDSAMYLCASSGQGAAGANVLTFGAGSRLTVL.

In DNA, the CDR3 is TGCGCCAGCAGCACTATGGGAGGGCAGGGACAGCCCCAGCATTTT. Its translation: CASSTMGGQGQPQHF. The V gene is TRBV5-1, the J gene TRBJ1-5; D perhaps matches TRBD1 (5 bases). This CDR3 has 15 residues. Deletions cut 4 bases from V and 7 bases from J, with 18 bases between. Germline V CDR1 and CDR2: SGHRS, YFSETQ.

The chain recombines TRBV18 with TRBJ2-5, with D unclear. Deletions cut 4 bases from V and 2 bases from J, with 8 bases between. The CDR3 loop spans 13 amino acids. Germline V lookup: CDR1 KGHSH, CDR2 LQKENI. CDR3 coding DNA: TGTGCCAGCTCACGCACAAGACAAGAGACCCAGTACTTC. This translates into CASSRTRQETQYF. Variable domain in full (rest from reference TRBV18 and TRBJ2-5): NAGVMQNPRHLVRRRGQEARLRCSPMKGHSHVYWYRQLPEEGLKFMVYLQKENIIDESGMPKERFSAEFPKEGPSILRIQQVVRGDSAAYFCASSRTRQETQYFGPGTRLLVL.

The CDR3 reads CASSYPVVTGELFF. In DNA, the CDR3 is TGTGCCAGCAGTTACCCGGTCGTGACCGGGGAGCTGTTTTTT. The chain combines TRBV6-6 with TRBJ2-2; D gene ambiguous. The germline V and J ends were trimmed by 2 bases and 5 bases, with 9 bases remaining between them. CDR1 and CDR2 from the germline V gene are MNHNY and SVGAGI (reference sequence). This CDR3 contains 14 residues.

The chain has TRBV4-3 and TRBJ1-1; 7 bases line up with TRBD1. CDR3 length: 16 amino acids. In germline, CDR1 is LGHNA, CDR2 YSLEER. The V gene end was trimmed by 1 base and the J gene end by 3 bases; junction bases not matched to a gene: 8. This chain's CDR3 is CASSQGVVRGDTEAFF. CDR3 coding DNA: TGCGCCAGCAGCCAAGGAGTCGTCAGGGGGGACACTGAAGCTTTCTTT.

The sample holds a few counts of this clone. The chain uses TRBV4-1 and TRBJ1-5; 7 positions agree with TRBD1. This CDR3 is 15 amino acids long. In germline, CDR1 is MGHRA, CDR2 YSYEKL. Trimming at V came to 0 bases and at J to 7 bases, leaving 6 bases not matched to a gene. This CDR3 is CASSQDGQEDQPQHF. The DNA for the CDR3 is TGCGCCAGCAGCCAAGATGGACAGGAGGACCAGCCCCAGCATTTT.

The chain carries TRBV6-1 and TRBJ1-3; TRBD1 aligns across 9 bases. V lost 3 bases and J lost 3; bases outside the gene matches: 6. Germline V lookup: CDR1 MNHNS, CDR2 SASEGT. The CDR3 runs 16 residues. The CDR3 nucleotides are TGTGCCAGCAGTGAGAAACGGGACAGGGATGGAAACACCATATATTTT. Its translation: CASSEKRDRDGNTIYF.

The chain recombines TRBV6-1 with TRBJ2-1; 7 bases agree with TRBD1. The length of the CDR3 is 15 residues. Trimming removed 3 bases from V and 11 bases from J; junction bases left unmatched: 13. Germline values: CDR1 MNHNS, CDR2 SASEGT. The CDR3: CASSDVTGNGDKQFF. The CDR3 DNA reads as TGTGCCAGCAGTGACGTGACAGGGAATGGGGACAAGCAGTTCTTC.

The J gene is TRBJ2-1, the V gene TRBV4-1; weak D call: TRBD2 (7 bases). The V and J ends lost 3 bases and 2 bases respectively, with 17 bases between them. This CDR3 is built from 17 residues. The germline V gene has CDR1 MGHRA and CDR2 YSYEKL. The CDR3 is CASSQGDAGATYNEQFF. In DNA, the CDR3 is TGCGCCAGCAGCCAGGGAGATGCGGGGGCTACCTACAATGAGCAGTTCTTC.

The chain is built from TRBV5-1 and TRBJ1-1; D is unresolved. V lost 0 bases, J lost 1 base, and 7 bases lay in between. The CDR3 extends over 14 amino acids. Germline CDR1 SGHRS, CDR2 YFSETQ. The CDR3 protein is CASSLDGGNTEAFF. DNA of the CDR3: TGCGCCAGCAGCTTGGATGGAGGGAACACTGAAGCTTTCTTT.

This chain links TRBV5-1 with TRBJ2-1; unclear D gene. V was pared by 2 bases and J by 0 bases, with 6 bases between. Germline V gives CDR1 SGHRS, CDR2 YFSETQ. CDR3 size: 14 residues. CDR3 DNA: TGCGCCAGCAGCTTTGACAACTCCTACAATGAGCAGTTCTTC. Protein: CASSFDNSYNEQFF.

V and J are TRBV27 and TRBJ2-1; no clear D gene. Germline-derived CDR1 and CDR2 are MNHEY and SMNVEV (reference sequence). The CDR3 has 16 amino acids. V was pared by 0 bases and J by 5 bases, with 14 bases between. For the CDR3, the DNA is TGTGCCAGCAGTTTATCGCGGTCTTCAACCCACAATGAGCAGTTCTTC. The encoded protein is CASSLSRSSTHNEQFF.

Written as DNA, the CDR3 is TGTGCCAGCAGCGTAGGTAGCGGGAGTAAGGATGAGCAGTTCTTC. It codes for CASSVGSGSKDEQFF. The chain combines TRBV9 with TRBJ2-1, with TRBD2 matching 9 bases. This CDR3 region has 15 residues. Per germline, CDR1 SGDLS and CDR2 YYNGEE. Losses at the gene ends were 0 bases for V and 8 bases for J; bases not matched to a gene: 6.

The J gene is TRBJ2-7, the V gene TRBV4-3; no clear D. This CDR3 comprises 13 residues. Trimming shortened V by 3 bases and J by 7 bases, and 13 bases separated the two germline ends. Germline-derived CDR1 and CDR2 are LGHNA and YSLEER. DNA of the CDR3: TGCGCCAGCAGCCAGTATTTGAGAGGTGAGCAGTACTTC. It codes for CASSQYLRGEQYF.

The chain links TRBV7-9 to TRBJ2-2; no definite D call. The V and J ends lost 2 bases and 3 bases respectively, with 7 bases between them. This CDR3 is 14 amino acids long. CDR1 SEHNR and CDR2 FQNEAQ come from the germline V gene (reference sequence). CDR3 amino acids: CASSLREDTGELFF. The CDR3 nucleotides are TGTGCCAGCAGCTTACGCGAGGACACCGGGGAGCTGTTTTTT.

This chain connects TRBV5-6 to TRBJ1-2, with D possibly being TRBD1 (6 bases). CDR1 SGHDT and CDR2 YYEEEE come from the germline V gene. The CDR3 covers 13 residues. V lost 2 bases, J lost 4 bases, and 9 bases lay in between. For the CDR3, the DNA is TGTGCCAGCAGCTTAGGACAGATCTATGGCTACACCTTC. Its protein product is CASSLGQIYGYTF.